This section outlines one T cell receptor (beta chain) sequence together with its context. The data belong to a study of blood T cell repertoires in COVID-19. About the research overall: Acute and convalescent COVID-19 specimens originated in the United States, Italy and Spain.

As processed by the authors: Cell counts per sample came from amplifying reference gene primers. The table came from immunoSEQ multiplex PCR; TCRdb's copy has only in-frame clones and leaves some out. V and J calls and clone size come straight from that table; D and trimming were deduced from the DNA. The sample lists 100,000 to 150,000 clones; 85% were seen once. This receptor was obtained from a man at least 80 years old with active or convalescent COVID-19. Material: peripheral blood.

The CDR3 here is CAISESTGQGLYEQYF. CDR3 coding DNA: TGTGCCATCAGTGAGTCGACGGGACAGGGCCTCTACGAGCAGTACTTC. This rearrangement joins TRBV10-3 to TRBJ2-7; 9 bases line up with TRBD1. With 0 bases clipped from V and 3 bases from J, the junction kept 6 bases outside the gene matches. Germline CDR1 and CDR2: ENHRY and SYGVKD. There are 16 residues in the CDR3.